These T cell receptor beta chains were read from a single sample in a study of Ad26.COV2.S vaccination and SARS-CoV-2 variants. The protocol was immunoSEQ multiplex PCR, while the TCRdb copy is restricted to in-frame clones and leaves out a portion. The sample has about 400,000 clones, approximately 91% seen once; the top ten hold around 1.9%. The sequences come from peripheral blood, collected in a trial of Ad26.COV2.S vaccine versus placebo. These receptors came from a person aged 18 to 59 who received the Ad26.COV2.S COVID-19 vaccine or a placebo. CDR3s include the opening cysteine and the closing phenylalanine or tryptophan. The order of the fields is J gene, clone size, V gene, D gene, CDR3 DNA, CDR3 protein. The D gene is left open where the match is weak. For some rows the clone size is stated as once, few or many, or as a class when expanded; others skip it.

>TRBJ2-1|once|TRBV27|.
TGTGCCAGCAGTTTTAGTAGCTCCTACAATGAGCAGTTCTTC
CASSFSSSYNEQFF
>TRBJ2-2|once|TRBV7-2|.
TGTGCCAGCAGCTACAGGGACTACACCGGGGAGCTGTTTTTT
CASSYRDYTGELFF
>TRBJ1-2|.|TRBV15|TRBD1
TGTGCCACCAGCAGCAGGGGACAGGGCCTAAACTATGGCTACACCTTC
CATSSRGQGLNYGYTF
>TRBJ1-1|.|TRBV3-1/TRBV3-2|TRBD1
TGTGCCAGCAGCCACGGGACAGCTAACACTGAAGCTTTCTTT
CASSHGTANTEAFF
>TRBJ1-2|.|TRBV7-2|.
TGTGCCAGCAGCTCCCGGGACAACCCCCAGGATGGCTACACCTTC
CASSSRDNPQDGYTF
>TRBJ2-5|.|TRBV14|.
TGTGCCAGCAGCCAAGGTGGGCAGCTCAGACAGACCCAGTACTTC
CASSQGGQLRQTQYF
>TRBJ2-6|.|TRBV29-1|.
TGCAGCGCCACAGCGTCTGGGGCCAACGTCCTGACTTTC
CSATASGANVLTF
>TRBJ1-6|.|TRBV7-9|.
TGTGCCAGCAGCGACTCGGGACCAACCCTCCACTTT
CASSDSGPTLHF
>TRBJ1-1|.|TRBV3-1/TRBV3-2|TRBD1
TGTGCCAGCAGCCAACCTCGACAGGGGGGGACAGCTTTCTTT
CASSQPRQGGTAFF
>TRBJ2-7|.|TRBV7-2|TRBD1
TGTGCCAGCAGTTGGACAGGGGTCTACGAGCAGTACTTC
CASSWTGVYEQYF
>TRBJ1-3|.|TRBV5-1|.
TGCGCCAGCAGCTCGGAGGGGCTAGGGAACACCATATATTTT
CASSSEGLGNTIYF
>TRBJ2-3|.|TRBV6-5|TRBD1
TGTGCCAGCAGGCGGGACAGGGCTGGAGATACGCAGTATTTT
CASRRDRAGDTQYF
>TRBJ1-1|once|TRBV28|.
TGTGCCAGCAGTGCACAGGGAAGGGTCACTGAAGCTTTCTTT
CASSAQGRVTEAFF
>TRBJ1-2|.|TRBV28|TRBD1
TGTGCCAGCAGTTCCGAACCGGACAGGGTCTATGGCTACACCTTC
CASSSEPDRVYGYTF
>TRBJ1-5|once|TRBV7-7|.
TGTGCTAGCACCCTACGGGGGGATGAAAGCAATCAGCCCCAGCATTTT
CASTLRGDESNQPQHF
>TRBJ2-5|.|TRBV23-1|.
TGCGCCAGCACCCCAGGGGGGGAGACCCAGTACTTC
CASTPGGETQYF
>TRBJ2-7|.|TRBV6-5|TRBD2
TGTGCCAGCAGAGCTAGCGGGAGTAGCGACGAGCAGTACTTC
CASRASGSSDEQYF
>TRBJ2-1|.|TRBV11-2|.
TGTGCCAGCAGCTTAGCACCCTACAATGAGCAGTTCTTC
CASSLAPYNEQFF
>TRBJ1-2|.|TRBV6-5|.
TGTGCCAGCAGTTACAGGACAGCTAAGAACTATGGCTACACCTTC
CASSYRTAKNYGYTF
>TRBJ1-5|.|TRBV16|TRBD1
TGTGCCAGCAACGTGGACAGGGGTCAGCCCCAGCATTTT
CASNVDRGQPQHF
>TRBJ2-7|.|TRBV5-1|.
TGCGCCAGCAGCCCTGACAACTACGAGCAGTACTTC
CASSPDNYEQYF
>TRBJ2-3|.|TRBV14|TRBD1
TGTGCCAGCAGCCCCTTTGGCGGCAGGGGGACAGATACGCAGTATTTT
CASSPFGGRGTDTQYF
>TRBJ1-2|.|TRBV4-1|.
TGCGCCAGCAGCCCCGGGGGGGCCTATGGCTACACCTTC
CASSPGGAYGYTF
>TRBJ1-4|.|TRBV5-1|.
TGCGCCAGCAGCTCTTCAGGGCGGAATGAAAAACTGTTTTTT
CASSSSGRNEKLFF
>TRBJ2-1|.|TRBV5-6|TRBD1
TGTGCCAGCAGCTGGACTCGGATGACAGGGCGCTCCTACAATGAGCAGTTCTTC
CASSWTRMTGRSYNEQFF